This T cell receptor beta chain was recovered during a study of blood T cell repertoires in COVID-19 (dated by TCRdb to 2020 to 2021). General notes on the study: ImmuneRACE Cohort 3 recovered participants were defined by two consecutive negative NP/OP PCR tests, healthcare professional clearance, or symptom resolution. Where HLA class I and class II types were available, the types were taken from metadata supplied by the sample provider, not from assay-based typing. Deeply sampled blood TCRbeta repertoires from subjects exposed to, actively infected with, or recovered from COVID-19 were included in the dataset. Samples were obtained from the ongoing ImmuneRACE study (first 160 participants) and from over 1,000 subjects provided by 6 global collaborators. A freely available public database, intended as a resource for researchers studying the immune response to SARS-CoV-2, is where the repertoires were released. The collaborator samples originated in the United States, Italy and Spain and spanned the acute and convalescent phases of COVID-19. A de-identified subject ID, COVID-19 status, age in years and sex were almost always included in the sample metadata. The material from the prospective study consisted of cDNA or gDNA derived from T cells, B-cell-depleted T cells, or PBMCs. Broader findings and caveats from the paper: Clinical and demographic metadata were provided uncurated, with the amount varying by source and participant.

TCRbeta CDR3 regions were amplified from genomic DNA using the immunoSEQ Assay, a bias-controlled multiplex PCR. Under the source paper's analysis protocol: Nucleated cell counts per sample were estimated from amplification of reference gene primers within the assay. To quantify the absolute abundance of each unique TCRbeta CDR3 rearrangement, sequence reads were collapsed and filtered. Productive Simpson clonality was computed per sample as the square root of Simpson's diversity index over productive rearrangements. Here the immuneACCESS table is served through TCRdb, limited to in-frame sequences with V and J called. Missing clones are a known gap in these copies; in checked studies unresolved V genes cover under half, and the rest lacks a known reason. Clone size and the V and J calls come from that table; the DNA yielded D and trimming. For this sample there are around 200,000 clones; 80% to 90% appear just once. 3.1% of the sample is taken by the ten largest.

Trimming takes 1 base from V and 4 bases from J, and the germline ends sit 9 bases apart. From the cysteine through the phenylalanine, the CDR3 covers 14 amino acids. Of all the DNA, just the CDR3 is kept, 42 bases in frame from base 1. The germline V gene gives CDR1 as SGDLS and CDR2 as YYNGEE. Participants in the prospective study were enrolled through a virtual design, were aged roughly 18 to 90 years, and lived in about 25 United States geographic areas. To assign participants to cohorts, the prospective study relied on clinical history that participants themselves reported in a screening survey and a study questionnaire. Mobile phlebotomists in the prospective study collected whole blood, serum and a nasopharyngeal or oropharyngeal swab from every participant. Prospective study participants could optionally give additional blood draws and questionnaires over an approximately two-month period. Before DNA extraction, blood samples from the prospective study were shipped at room temperature or frozen.

A note on this clone: The specificity of this receptor is unknown. Per-base quality was not reported, and no clone a single base away is much larger than it.

The TCR sequence derives from a woman aged 45-65 years in a cohort exposed to, infected with or recovered from COVID-19 (not recorded which). What was sequenced was PBMCs or T cells enriched from blood (not recorded which). The sequence links TRBV9 to TRBJ1-5; there is no confident call for the D gene. The nucleotide sequence is TGTGCCAGCAGCGTACGAACAGATAATCAGCCCCAGCATTTT. It is translated as CASSVRTDNQPQHF.